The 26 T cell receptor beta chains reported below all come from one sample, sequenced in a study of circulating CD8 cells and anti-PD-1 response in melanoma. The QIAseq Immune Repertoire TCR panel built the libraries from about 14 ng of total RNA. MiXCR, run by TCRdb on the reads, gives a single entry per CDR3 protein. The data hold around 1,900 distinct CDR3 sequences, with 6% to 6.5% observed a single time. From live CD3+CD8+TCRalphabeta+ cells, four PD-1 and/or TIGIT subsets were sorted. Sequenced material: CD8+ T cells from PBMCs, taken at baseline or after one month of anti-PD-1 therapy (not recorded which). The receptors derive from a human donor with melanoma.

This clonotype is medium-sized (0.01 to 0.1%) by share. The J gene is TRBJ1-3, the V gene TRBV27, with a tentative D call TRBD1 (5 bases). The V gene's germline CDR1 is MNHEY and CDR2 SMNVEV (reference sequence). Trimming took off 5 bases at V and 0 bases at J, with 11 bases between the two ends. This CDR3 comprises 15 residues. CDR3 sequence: CASSLVGGSGNTIYF. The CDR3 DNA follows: TGTGCCAGCAGTCTTGTGGGGGGCTCTGGAAACACCATATATTTT.

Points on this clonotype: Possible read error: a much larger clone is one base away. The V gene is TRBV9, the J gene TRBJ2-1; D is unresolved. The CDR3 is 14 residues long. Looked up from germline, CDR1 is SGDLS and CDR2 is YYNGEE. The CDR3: CASSVSGLPDEQSF. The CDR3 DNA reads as TGTGCCAGCAGCGTAAGTGGCCTACCGGATGAGCAGTCCTTC.

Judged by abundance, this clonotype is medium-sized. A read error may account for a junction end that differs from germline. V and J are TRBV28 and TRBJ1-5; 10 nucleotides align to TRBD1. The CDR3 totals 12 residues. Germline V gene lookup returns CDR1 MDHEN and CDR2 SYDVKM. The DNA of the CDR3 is TGTGCCAGCAGTGCTCCGGACAGGGGGGTCCTTTTT. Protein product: CASSAPDRGVLF.

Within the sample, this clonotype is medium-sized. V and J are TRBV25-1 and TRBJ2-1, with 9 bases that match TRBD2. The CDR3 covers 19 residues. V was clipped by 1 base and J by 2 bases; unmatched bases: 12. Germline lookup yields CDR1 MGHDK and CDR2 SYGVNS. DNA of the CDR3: TGTGCCAGCAGTGAATCTGGGACTAGCTCCCCATCTGCCTACAATGAGCAGTTCTTC. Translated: CASSESGTSSPSAYNEQFF. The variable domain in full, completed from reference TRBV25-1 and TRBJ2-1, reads EADIYQTPRYLVIGTGKKITLECSQTMGHDKMYWYQQDPGMELHLIHYSYGVNSTEKGDLSSESTVSRIRTEHFPLTLESARPSHTSQYLCASSESGTSSPSAYNEQFFGPGTRLTVL.

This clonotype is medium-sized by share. The CDR3 region has the DNA TGTGCCAGTAGTCCCCAGCGGGGGGGCCTGAATGAGCAGTTCTTC. It codes for CASSPQRGGLNEQFF. The genes are TRBV19 and TRBJ2-1; 10 positions agree with TRBD2. The CDR3 spans 15 residues. With 5 bases clipped from V and 7 bases from J, the junction kept 8 bases outside the gene matches. Germline V gene sequence: CDR1 LNHDA, CDR2 SQIVND (reference sequence). The full variable domain, in which reference TRBV19 and TRBJ2-1 provide the parts outside the CDR3, is DGGITQSPKYLFRKEGQNVTLSCEQNLNHDAMYWYRQDPGQGLRLIYYSQIVNDFQKGDIAEGYSVSREKKESFPLTVTSAQKNPTAFYLCASSPQRGGLNEQFFGPGTRLTVL.

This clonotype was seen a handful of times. The CDR3 is CASSQVGGNSPLHF. CDR3 coding DNA: TGTGCCAGCAGTCAAGTAGGTGGGAATTCACCCCTCCACTTT. V usage is TRBV25-1 and J usage is TRBJ1-6; the D is unclear. CDR1 and CDR2 (germline): MGHDK, SYGVNS. Trimming cost V 5 bases and J 7 bases, with 12 bases left between them. This CDR3 region has 14 residues.

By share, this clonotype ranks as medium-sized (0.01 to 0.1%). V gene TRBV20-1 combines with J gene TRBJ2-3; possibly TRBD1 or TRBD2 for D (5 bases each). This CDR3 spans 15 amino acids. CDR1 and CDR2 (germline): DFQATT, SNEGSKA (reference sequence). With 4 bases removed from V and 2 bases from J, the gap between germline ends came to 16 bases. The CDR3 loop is CSATTGEGSTDTQYF. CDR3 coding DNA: TGCAGTGCTACCACAGGAGAGGGGTCCACAGATACGCAGTATTTT.

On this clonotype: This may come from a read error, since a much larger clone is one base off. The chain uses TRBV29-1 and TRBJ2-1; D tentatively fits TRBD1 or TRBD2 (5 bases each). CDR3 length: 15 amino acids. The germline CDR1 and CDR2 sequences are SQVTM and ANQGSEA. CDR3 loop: CSVEGDEGIYNERFF. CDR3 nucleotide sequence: TGCAGCGTTGAAGGTGATGAGGGGATATACAATGAGCGGTTCTTC.

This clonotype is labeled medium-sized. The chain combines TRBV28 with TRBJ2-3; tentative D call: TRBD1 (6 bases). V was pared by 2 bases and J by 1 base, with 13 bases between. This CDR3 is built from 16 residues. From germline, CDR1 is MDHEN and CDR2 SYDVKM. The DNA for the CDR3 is TGTGCCAGCAGTTTACAGGGGTCTGCGGGCACAGATACGCAGTATTTT. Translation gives CASSLQGSAGTDTQYF.

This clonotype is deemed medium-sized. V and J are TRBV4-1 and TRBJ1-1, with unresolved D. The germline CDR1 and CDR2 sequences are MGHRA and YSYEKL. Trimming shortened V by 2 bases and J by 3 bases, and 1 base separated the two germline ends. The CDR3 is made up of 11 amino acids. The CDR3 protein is CASSQHTEAFF. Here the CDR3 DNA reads TGCGCCAGCAGCCAACACACTGAAGCTTTCTTT.

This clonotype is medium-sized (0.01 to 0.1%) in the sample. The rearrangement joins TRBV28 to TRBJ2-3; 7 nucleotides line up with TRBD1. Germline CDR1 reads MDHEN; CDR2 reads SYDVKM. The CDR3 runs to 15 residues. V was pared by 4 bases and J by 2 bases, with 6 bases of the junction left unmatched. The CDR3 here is CASSSGQEDTDTQYF. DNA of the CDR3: TGTGCCAGCAGTTCCGGACAGGAGGACACAGATACGCAGTATTTT.

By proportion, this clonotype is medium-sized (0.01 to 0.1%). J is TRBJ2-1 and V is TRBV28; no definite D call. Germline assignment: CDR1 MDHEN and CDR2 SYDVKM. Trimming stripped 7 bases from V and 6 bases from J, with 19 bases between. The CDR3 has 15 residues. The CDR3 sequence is CASTRRPDRFNEQFF. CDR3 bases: TGTGCCAGCACCCGCCGCCCCGATAGGTTCAATGAGCAGTTCTTC.

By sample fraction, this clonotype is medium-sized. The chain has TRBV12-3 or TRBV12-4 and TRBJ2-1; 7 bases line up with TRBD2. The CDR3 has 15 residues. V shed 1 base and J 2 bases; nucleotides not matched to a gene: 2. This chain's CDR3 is CASSLGGGAYNEQFF. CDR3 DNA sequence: TGTGCCAGCAGTTTAGGTGGGGGGGCCTACAATGAGCAGTTCTTC.

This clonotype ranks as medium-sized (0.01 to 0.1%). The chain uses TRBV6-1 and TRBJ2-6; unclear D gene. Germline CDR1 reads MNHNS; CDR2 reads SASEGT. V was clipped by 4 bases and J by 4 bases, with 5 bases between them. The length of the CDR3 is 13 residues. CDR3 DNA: TGTGCCAGCAGTGTGATGGGGGCCAACGTCCTGACTTTC. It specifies CASSVMGANVLTF.

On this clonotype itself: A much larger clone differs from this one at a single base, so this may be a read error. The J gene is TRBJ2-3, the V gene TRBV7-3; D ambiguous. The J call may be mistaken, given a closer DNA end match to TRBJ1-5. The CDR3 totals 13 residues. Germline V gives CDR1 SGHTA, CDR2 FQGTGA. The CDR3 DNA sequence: TGTGCCAGCAGCCCTGAGAGCACAGATACGCAGCATTTT. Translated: CASSPESTDTQHF.

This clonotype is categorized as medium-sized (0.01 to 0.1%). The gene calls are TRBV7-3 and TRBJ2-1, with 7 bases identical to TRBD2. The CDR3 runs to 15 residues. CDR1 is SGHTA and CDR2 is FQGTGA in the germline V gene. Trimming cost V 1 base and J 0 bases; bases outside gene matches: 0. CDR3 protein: CASSLSGGSYNEQFF. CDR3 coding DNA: TGTGCCAGCAGCTTAAGCGGGGGCTCCTACAATGAGCAGTTCTTC.

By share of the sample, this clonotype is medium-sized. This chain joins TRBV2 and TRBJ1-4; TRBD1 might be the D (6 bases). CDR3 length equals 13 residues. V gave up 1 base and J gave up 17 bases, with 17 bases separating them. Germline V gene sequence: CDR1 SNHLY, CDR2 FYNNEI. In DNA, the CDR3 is TGTGCCAGCAGTGAAGGGGGGGCGAACGCCTCTTTTTTT. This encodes CASSEGGANASFF. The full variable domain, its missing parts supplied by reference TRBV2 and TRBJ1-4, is EPEVTQTPSHQVTQMGQEVILRCVPISNHLYFYWYRQILGQKVEFLVSFYNNEISEKSEIFDDQFSVERPDGSNFTLKIRSTKLEDSAMYFCASSEGGANASFFGSGTQLSVL.

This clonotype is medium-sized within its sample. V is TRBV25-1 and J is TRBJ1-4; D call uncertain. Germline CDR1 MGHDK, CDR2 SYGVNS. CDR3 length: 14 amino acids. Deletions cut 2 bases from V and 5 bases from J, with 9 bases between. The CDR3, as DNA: TGTGCCAGCAGTGAAGTCCGGGCAAATGAAAAACTGTTTTTT. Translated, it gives CASSEVRANEKLFF.

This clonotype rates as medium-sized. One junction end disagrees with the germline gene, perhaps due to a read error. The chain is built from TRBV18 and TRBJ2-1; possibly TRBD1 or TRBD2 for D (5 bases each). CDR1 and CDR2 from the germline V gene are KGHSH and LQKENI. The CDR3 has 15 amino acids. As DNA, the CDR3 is TGTGCCAGCCCACCCGCCGAGGGGTCCTACAATGAGCAGTTCTTC. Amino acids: CASPPAEGSYNEQFF.

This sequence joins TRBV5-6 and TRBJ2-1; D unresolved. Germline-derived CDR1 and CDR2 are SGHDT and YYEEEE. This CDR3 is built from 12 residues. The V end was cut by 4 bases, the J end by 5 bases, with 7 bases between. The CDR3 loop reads CASSLLDNEQFF. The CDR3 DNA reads TGTGCCAGCAGCCTGCTGGACAATGAGCAGTTCTTC.

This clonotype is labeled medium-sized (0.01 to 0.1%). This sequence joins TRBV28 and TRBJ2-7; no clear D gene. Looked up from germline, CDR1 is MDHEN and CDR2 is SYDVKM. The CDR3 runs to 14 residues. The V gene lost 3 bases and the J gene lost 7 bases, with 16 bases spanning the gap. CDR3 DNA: TGTGCCAGCAGTTTTCAGAACGGAGCTCGGGAGCAGTACTTC. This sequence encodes CASSFQNGAREQYF. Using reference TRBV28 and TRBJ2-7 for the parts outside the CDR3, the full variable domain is DVKVTQSSRYLVKRTGEKVFLECVQDMDHENMFWYRQDPGLGLRLIYFSYDVKMKEKGDIPEGYSVSREKKERFSLILESASTNQTSMYLCASSFQNGAREQYFGPGTRLTVT.

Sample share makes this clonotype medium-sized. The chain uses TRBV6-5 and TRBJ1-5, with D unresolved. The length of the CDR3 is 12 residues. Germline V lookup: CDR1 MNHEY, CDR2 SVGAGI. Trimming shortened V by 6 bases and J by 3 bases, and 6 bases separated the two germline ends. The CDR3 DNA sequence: TGTGCCAGCAGCGGGCACAATCAGCCCCAGCATTTT. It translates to CASSGHNQPQHF.

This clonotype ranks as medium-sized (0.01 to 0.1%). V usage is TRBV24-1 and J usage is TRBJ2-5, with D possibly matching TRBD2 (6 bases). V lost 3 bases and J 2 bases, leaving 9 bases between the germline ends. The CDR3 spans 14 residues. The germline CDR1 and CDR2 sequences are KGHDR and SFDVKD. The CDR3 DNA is TGTGCCACCAGTGATATGGGGGGACAAGAGACCCAGTACTTC. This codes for CATSDMGGQETQYF.

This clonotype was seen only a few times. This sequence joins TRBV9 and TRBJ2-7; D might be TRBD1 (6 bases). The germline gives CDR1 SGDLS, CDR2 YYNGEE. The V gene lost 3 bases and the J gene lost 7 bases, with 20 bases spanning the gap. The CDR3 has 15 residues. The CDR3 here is CASSANGGLNEEQYF. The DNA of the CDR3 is TGTGCCAGCAGCGCTAATGGGGGCCTGAACGAGGAGCAGTACTTC.

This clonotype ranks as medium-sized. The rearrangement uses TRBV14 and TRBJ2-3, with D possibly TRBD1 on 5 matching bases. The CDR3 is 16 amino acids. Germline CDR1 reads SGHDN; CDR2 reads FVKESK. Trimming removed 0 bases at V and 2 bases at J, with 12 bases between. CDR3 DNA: TGTGCCAGCAGCCAAGATGCTCAGGGTTACACAGATACGCAGTATTTT. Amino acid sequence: CASSQDAQGYTDTQYF.

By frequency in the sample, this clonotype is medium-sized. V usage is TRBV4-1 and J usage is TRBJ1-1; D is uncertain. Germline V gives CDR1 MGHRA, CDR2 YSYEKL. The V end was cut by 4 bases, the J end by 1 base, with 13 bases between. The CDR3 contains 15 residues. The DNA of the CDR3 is TGCGCCAGCAGCCCAGATCCACCCGAGAACACTGAAGCTTTCTTT. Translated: CASSPDPPENTEAFF.